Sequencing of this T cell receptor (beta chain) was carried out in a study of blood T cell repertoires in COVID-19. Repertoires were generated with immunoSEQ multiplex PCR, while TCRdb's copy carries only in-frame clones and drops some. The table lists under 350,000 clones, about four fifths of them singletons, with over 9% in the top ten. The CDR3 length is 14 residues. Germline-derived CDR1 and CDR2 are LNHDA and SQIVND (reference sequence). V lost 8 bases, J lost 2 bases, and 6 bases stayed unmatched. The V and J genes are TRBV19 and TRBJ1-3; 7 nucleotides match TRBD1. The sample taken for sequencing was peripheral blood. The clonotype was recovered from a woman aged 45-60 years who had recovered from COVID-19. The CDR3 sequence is CASDDDRAGNTIYF. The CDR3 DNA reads TGTGCCAGTGATGATGACAGGGCTGGAAACACCATATATTTT.